This T cell receptor beta chain was observed in a study of radiotherapy plus CTLA-4 blockade in lung cancer. Overall study findings and caveats: After treatment with radiotherapy plus ipilimumab, TCR clones that came from the tumor expanded in blood.

This clone is labeled medium-sized. What it binds is not known. Method: immunoSEQ multiplex PCR; TCRdb's copy keeps in-frame clones and lacks some. Among under 55,000 clones listed, 75% to 85% were seen once. Material: peripheral blood, obtained from a patient treated with radiotherapy plus ipilimumab. The sequence came from a human donor with non-small cell lung cancer who had stable disease on radiotherapy plus ipilimumab.

CDR3: CASSEGRDTDTQYF. As DNA, the CDR3 is TGTGCCAGCAGTGAAGGGCGGGATACAGATACGCAGTATTTT. This chain joins TRBV6-4 and TRBJ2-3, with D perhaps matching TRBD2 (6 bases). Germline V CDR1 and CDR2: MRHNA, SNTAGT. V lost 3 bases and J lost 3, with 10 bases in between. This CDR3 spans 14 amino acids.